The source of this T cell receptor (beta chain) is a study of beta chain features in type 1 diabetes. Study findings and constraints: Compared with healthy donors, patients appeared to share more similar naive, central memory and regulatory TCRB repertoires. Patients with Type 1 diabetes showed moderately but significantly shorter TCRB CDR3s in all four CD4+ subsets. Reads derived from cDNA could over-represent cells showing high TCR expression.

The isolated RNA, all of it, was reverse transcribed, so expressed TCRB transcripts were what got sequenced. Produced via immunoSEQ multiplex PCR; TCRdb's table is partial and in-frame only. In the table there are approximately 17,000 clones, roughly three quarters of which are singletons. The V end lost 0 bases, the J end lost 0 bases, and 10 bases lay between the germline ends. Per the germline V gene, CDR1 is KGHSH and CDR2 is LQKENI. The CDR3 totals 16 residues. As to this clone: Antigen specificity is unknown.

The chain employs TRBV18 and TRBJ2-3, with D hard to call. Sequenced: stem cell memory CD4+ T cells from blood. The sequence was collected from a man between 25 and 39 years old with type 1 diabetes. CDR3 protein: CASSPPGRTSTDTQYF. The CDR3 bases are TGTGCCAGCTCACCACCGGGCAGAACTAGCACAGATACGCAGTATTTT.